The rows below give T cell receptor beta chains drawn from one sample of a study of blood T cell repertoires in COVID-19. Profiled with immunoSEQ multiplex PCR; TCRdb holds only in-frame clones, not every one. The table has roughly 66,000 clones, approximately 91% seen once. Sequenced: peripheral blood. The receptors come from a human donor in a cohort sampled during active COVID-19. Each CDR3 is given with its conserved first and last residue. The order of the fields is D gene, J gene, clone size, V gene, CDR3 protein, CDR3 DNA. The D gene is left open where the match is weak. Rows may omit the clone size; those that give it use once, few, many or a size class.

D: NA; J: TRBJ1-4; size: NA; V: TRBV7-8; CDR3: CASSCHRVKKKEKLFF; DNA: TGTGCCAGCAGCTGCCACCGGGTCAAAAAGAAGGAAAAACTGTTTTTT
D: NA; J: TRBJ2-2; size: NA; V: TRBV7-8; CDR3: CASSLARAGVGELFF; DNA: TGTGCCAGCAGCTTAGCGCGGGCAGGGGTCGGGGAGCTGTTTTTT
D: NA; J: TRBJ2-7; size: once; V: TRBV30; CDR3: CACAEFSYEQYF; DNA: TGTGCCTGCGCGGAATTCTCCTACGAGCAGTACTTC
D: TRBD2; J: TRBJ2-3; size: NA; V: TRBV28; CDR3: CASSLAGVSTDTQYF; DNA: TGTGCCAGCAGCCTAGCGGGAGTAAGCACAGATACGCAGTATTTT
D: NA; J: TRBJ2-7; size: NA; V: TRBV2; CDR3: CASRRVGEQYF; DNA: TGTGCCAGCAGGAGGGTGGGCGAGCAGTACTTC
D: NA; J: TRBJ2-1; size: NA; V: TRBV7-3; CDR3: CASSFSGSYNEQFF; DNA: TGTGCCAGCAGCTTTAGCGGCTCCTACAATGAGCAGTTCTTC
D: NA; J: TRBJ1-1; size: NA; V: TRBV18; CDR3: CASSLTPGPPLNTEAFF; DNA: TGTGCCAGCTCACTAACTCCGGGTCCTCCCTTGAACACTGAAGCTTTCTTT
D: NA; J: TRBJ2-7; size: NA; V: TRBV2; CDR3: CASRAQGTSHEQYF; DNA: TGTGCCAGCAGGGCACAGGGAACCTCCCACGAGCAGTACTTC
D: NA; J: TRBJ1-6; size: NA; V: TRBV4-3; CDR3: CASSQDAGMFNSPLHF; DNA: TGCGCCAGCAGCCAAGATGCCGGGATGTTTAATTCACCCCTCCACTTT
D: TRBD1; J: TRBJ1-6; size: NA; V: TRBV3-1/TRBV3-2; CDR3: CASSQEGQGARNSPLHF; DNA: TGTGCCAGCAGCCAAGAGGGACAGGGGGCTCGCAATTCACCCCTCCACTTT
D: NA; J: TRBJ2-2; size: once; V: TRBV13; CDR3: CASSLTPGEKGTGELFF; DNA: TGTGCCAGCAGCTTAACCCCCGGGGAGAAGGGCACCGGGGAGCTGTTTTTT
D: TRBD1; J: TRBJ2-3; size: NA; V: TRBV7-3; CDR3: CASSPQATGAPDTQYF; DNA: TGTGCCAGCAGCCCACAAGCGACAGGGGCCCCAGATACGCAGTATTTT
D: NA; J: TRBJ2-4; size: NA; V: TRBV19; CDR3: CASSIDLIGQTQYF; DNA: TGTGCCAGTAGTATAGATCTAATCGGACAAACTCAGTACTTC
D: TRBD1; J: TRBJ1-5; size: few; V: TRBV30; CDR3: CAWSQGQGSFGNQPQHF; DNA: TGTGCCTGGAGCCAAGGACAGGGAAGTTTCGGCAATCAGCCCCAGCATTTT
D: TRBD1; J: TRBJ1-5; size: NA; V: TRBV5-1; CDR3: CASSPTGTGINQPQHF; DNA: TGCGCCAGCAGCCCCACCGGGACAGGGATCAATCAGCCCCAGCATTTT
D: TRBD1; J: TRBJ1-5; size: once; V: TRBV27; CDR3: CASSNTGAGGNQPQHF; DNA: TGTGCCAGCAGTAATACAGGGGCTGGGGGCAATCAGCCCCAGCATTTT
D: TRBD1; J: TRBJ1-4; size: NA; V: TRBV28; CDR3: CASSLGRQGPNEKLFF; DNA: TGTGCCAGCAGTCTTGGCCGACAGGGACCTAATGAAAAACTGTTTTTT
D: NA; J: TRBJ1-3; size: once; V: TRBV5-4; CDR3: CASSLLDTPGNTIYF; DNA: TGTGCCAGCAGCTTGCTTGATACCCCGGGGAACACCATATATTTT
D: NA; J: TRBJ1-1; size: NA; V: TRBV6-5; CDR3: CASSHRFNAEAFF; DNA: TGTGCCAGCAGCCACAGGTTTAATGCTGAAGCTTTCTTT
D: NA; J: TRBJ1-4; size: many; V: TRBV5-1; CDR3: CASSPGAGVEKLFF; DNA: TGCGCCAGCAGCCCAGGAGCAGGGGTGGAAAAACTGTTTTTT
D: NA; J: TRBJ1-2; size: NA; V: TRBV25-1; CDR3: CASSVEGDYGYTF; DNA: TGTGCCAGCAGTGTTGAAGGGGACTATGGCTACACCTTC
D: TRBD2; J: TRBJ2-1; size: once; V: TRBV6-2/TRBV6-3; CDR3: CASSYYPRLAGGDEQFF; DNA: TGTGCCAGCAGTTATTACCCCCGACTAGCGGGAGGGGATGAGCAGTTCTTC
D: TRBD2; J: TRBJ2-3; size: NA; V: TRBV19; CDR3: CASRGGLGRGTDTQYF; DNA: TGTGCCAGTAGGGGGGGACTAGGTAGGGGCACAGATACGCAGTATTTT
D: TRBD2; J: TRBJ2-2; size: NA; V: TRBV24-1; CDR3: CATSDRTSGTNTGELFF; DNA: TGTGCCACCAGTGACCGGACTAGCGGGACGAACACCGGGGAGCTGTTTTTT
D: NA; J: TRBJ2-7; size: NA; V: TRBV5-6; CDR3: CASSILGQTHEQYF; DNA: TGTGCCAGCAGCATCCTCGGACAAACCCACGAGCAGTACTTC
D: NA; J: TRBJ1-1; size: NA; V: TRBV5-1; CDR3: CASSPVGGGANTEAFF; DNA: TGCGCCAGCAGCCCCGTTGGGGGGGGCGCGAACACTGAAGCTTTCTTT
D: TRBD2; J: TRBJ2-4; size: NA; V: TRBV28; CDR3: CASSLMASGSGDIQYF; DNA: TGTGCCAGCAGTTTAATGGCTAGCGGGAGCGGTGACATTCAGTACTTC
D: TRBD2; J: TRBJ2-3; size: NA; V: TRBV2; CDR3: CASVGGTSGRALTDTQYF; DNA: TGTGCCAGCGTGGGTGGGACTAGCGGGAGGGCCTTGACAGATACGCAGTATTTT